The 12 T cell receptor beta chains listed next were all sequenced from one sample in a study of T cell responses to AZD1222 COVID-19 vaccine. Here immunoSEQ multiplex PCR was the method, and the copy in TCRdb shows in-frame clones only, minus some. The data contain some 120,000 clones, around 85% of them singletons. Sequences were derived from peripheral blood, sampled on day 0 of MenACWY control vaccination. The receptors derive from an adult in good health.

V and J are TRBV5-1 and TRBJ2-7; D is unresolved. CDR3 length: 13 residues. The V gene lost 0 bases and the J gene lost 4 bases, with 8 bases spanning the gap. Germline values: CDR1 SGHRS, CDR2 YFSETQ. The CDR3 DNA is TGCGCCAGCAGCTTGGCCCCCGGTTACGAGCAGTACTTC. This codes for CASSLAPGYEQYF.

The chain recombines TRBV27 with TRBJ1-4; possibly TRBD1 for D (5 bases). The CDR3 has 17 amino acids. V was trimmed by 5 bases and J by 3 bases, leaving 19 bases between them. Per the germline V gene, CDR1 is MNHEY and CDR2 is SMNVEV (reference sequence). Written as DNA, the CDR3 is TGTGCCAGCAGTCCCGGGACTTTAGACGTAGCTAATGAAAAACTGTTTTTT. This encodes CASSPGTLDVANEKLFF.

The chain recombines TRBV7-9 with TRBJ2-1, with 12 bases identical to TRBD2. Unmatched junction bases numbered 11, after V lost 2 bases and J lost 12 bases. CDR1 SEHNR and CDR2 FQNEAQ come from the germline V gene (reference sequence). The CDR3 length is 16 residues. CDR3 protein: CASSLSLAGGLSGQFF. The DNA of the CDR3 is TGTGCCAGCAGCTTATCTCTAGCGGGGGGGCTCAGCGGGCAGTTCTTC.

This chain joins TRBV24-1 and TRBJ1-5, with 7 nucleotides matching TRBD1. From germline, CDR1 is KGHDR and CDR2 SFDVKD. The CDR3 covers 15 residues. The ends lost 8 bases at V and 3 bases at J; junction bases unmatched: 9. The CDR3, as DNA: TGTGCCACCAAGTCCGCAGGGGGTGACAATCAGCCCCAGCATTTT. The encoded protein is CATKSAGGDNQPQHF.

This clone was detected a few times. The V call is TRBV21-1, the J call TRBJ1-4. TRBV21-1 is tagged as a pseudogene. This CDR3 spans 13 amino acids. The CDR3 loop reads CASRKWSNEKLFF. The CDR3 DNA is TGTGCCAGCCGAAAGTGGTCTAATGAAAAACTGTTTTTT.

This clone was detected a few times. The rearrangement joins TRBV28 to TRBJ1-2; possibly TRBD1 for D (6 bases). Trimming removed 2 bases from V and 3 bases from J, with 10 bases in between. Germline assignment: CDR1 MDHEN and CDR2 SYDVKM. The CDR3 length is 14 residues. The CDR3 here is CASSLMGGDYGYTF. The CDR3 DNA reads TGTGCCAGCAGTTTAATGGGGGGCGACTATGGCTACACCTTC.

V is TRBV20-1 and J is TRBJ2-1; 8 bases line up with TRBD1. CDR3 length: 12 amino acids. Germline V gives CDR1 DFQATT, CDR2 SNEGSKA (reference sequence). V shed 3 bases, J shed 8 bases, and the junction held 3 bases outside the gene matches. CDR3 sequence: CSASDRGYEQFF. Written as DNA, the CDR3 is TGCAGTGCTAGTGACAGGGGTTATGAGCAGTTCTTC.

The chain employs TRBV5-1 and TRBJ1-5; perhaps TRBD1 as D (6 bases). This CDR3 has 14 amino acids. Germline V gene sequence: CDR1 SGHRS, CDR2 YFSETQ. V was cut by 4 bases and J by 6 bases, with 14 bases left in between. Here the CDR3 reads CASSLSGGGQPQHF. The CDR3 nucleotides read TGCGCCAGCAGCCTGTCGGGAGGGGGTCAGCCCCAGCATTTT.

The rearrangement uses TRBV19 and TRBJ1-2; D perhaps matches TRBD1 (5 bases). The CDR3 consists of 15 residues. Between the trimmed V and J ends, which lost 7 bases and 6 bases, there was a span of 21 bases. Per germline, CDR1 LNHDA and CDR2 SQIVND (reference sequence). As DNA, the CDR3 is TGTGCCAGTACTGCGGGACTCAGGATGGGAAATGGCTACACCTTC. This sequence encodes CASTAGLRMGNGYTF. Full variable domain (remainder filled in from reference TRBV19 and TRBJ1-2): DGGITQSPKYLFRKEGQNVTLSCEQNLNHDAMYWYRQDPGQGLRLIYYSQIVNDFQKGDIAEGYSVSREKKESFPLTVTSAQKNPTAFYLCASTAGLRMGNGYTFGSGTRLTVV.

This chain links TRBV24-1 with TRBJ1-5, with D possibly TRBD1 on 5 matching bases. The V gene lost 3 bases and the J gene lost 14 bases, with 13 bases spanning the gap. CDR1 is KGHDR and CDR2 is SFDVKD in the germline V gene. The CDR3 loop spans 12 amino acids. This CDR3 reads CATSDEGPRKHF. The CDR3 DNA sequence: TGTGCCACCAGTGATGAGGGACCCCGCAAGCATTTT.

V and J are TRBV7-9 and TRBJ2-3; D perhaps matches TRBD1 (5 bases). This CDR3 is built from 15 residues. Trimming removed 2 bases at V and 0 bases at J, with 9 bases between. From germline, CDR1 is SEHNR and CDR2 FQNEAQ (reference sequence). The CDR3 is CASSLQGFSTDTQYF. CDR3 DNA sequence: TGTGCCAGCAGCTTACAGGGTTTTAGCACAGATACGCAGTATTTT.

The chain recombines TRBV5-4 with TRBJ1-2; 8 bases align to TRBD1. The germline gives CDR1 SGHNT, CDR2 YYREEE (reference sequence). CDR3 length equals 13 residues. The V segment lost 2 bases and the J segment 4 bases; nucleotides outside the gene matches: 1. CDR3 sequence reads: CASSFTGGYGYTF. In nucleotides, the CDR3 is TGTGCCAGCAGCTTCACAGGGGGCTATGGCTACACCTTC.